This T cell receptor (beta chain) emerged from a study of T-cell memory formation after mild COVID-19. Study context: For the most part, TCR clusters were specific to one donor.

Each CDR3 protein gets one entry after TCRdb re-called the 5' RACE reads with MiXCR. The sample shows about 350,000 distinct CDR3 sequences, roughly an eighth of them seen only once. V lost 6 bases, J lost 4 bases, and 16 bases lay in between. The CDR3 has 16 amino acids. Material for sequencing was PBMCs or a T cell subset sorted from them (not recorded which). This receptor was identified in a man aged 18-30 years who had mild COVID-19 (a few samples of this study predate the infection). Cell type and time point are not known. The rearrangement links TRBV12-3 or TRBV12-4 to TRBJ2-6; D tentatively reads TRBD1 or TRBD2 (5 bases each). The CDR3 DNA follows: TGTGCCAGCAGACTCGCGCCGGGGCAGGGGGCCAACGTCCTGACTTTC. Translated: CASRLAPGQGANVLTF.